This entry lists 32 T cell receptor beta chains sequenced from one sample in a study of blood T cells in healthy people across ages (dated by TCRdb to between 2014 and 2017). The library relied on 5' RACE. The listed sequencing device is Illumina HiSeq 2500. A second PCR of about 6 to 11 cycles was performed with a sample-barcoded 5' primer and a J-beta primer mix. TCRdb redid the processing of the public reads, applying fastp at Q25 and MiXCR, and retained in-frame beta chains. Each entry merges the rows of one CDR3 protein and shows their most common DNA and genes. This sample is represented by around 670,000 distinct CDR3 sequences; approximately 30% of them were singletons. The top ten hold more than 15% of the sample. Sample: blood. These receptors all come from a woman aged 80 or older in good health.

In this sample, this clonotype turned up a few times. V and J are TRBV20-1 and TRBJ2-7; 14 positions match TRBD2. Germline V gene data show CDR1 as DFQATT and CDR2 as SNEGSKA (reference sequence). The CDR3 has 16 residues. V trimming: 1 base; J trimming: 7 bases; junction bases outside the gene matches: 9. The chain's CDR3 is CSARGLAGGPGNEQYF. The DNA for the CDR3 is TGCAGTGCTAGAGGACTAGCGGGGGGGCCGGGCAATGAGCAGTACTTC.

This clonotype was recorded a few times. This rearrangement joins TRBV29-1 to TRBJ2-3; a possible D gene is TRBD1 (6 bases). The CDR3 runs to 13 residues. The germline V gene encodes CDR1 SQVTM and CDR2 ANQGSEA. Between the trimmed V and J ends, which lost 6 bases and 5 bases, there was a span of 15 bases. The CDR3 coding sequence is TGCAGCGTACGTGGGGGCCGAGGAGATACGCAGTATTTT. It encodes CSVRGGRGDTQYF.

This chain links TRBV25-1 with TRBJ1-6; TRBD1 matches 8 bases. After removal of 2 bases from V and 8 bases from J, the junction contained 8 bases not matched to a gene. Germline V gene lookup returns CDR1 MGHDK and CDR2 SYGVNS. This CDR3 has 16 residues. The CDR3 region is CASSEIGGRGHSPLHF. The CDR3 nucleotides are TGTGCCAGCAGTGAAATAGGTGGCAGGGGGCATTCACCCCTCCACTTT.

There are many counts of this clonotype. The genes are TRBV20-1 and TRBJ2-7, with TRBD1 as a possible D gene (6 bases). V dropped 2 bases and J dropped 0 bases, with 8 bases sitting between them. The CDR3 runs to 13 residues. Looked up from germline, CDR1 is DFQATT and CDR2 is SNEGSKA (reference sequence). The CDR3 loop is CSARRDTSYEQYF. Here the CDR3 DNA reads TGCAGTGCTAGACGGGACACCTCCTACGAGCAGTACTTC.

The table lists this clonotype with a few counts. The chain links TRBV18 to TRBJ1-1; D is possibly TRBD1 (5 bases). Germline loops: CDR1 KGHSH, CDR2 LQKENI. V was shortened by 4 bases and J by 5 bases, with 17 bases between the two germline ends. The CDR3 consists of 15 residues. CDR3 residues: CASSRLGGRGTEAFF. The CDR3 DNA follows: TGTGCCAGCTCACGCCTCGGCGGGCGGGGGACTGAAGCTTTCTTT.

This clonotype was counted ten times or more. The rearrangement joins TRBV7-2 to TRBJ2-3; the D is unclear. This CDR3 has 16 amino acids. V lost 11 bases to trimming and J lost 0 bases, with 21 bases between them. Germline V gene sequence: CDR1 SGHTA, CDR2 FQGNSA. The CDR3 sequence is CAGSTGLLRSTDTQYF. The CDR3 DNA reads TGTGCCGGTAGCACTGGCCTCCTCCGAAGCACAGATACGCAGTATTTT.

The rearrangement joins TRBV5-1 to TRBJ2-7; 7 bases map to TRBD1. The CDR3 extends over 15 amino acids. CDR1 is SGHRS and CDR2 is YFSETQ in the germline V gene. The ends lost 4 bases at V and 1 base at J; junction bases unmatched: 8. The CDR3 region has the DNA TGCGCCAGCAGCCGTCCACCGGGACAGTCCTACGAGCAGTACTTC. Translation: CASSRPPGQSYEQYF.

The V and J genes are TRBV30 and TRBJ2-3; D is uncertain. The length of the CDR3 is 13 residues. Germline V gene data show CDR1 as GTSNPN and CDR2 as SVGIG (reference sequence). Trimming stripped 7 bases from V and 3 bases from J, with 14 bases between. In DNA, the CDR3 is TGTGCCTTCCGTTGGGATTGGACAGATACGCAGTATTTT. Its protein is CAFRWDWTDTQYF. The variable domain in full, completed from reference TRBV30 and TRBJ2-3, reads SQTIHQWPATLVQPVGSPLSLECTVEGTSNPNLYWYRQAAGRGLQLLFYSVGIGQISSEVPQNLSASRPQDRQFILSSKKLLLSDSGFYLCAFRWDWTDTQYFGPGTRLTVL.

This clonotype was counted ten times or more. CDR3 region: CASSLGIHGYTF. The CDR3 region has the DNA TGTGCCAGCAGTCTCGGAATTCATGGCTACACCTTC. V is TRBV6-1 and J is TRBJ1-2; D call uncertain. V was cut by 5 bases and J by 6 bases, with 10 bases left in between. Germline lookup yields CDR1 MNHNS and CDR2 SASEGT. There are 12 residues in the CDR3.

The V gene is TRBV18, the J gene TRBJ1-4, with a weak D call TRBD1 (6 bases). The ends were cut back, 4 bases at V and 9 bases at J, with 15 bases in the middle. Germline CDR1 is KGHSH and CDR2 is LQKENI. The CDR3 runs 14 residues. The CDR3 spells CASSRPGQEKKLFF. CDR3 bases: TGTGCCAGCTCACGGCCGGGACAAGAGAAAAAACTGTTTTTT. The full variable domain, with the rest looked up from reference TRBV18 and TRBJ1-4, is NAGVMQNPRHLVRRRGQEARLRCSPMKGHSHVYWYRQLPEEGLKFMVYLQKENIIDESGMPKERFSAEFPKEGPSILRIQQVVRGDSAAYFCASSRPGQEKKLFFGSGTQLSVL.

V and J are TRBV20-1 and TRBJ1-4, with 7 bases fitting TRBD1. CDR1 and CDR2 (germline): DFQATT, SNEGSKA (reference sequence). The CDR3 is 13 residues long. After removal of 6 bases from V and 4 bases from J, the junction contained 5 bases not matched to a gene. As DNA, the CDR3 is TGCAGTGCGCGACAGGGCATTAATGAAAAACTGTTTTTT. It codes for CSARQGINEKLFF.

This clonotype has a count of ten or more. CDR3 nucleotides: TGTGCCAGCAGTCAGCGGGGGGGCGGTGAGCAGTTCTTC. It is translated as CASSQRGGGEQFF. The chain couples TRBV7-3 to TRBJ2-1; 10 positions match TRBD2. Germline loops: CDR1 SGHTA, CDR2 FQGTGA. Trimming cost V 6 bases and J 9 bases; bases outside gene matches: 5. The CDR3 covers 13 residues.

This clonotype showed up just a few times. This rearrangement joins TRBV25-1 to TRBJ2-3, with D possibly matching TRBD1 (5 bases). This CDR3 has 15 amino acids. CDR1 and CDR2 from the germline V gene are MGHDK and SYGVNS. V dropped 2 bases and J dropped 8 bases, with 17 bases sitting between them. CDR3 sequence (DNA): TGTGCCAGCAGTGAACCGACAGCCGCCGTGGGTACGCAGTATTTT. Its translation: CASSEPTAAVGTQYF.

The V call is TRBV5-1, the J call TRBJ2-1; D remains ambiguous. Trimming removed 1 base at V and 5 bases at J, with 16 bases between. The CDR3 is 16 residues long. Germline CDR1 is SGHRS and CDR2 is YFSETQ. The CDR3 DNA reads TGCGCCAGCAGCTTGTCTTGGGGTAGAATCCACAATGAGCAGTTCTTC. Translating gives CASSLSWGRIHNEQFF.

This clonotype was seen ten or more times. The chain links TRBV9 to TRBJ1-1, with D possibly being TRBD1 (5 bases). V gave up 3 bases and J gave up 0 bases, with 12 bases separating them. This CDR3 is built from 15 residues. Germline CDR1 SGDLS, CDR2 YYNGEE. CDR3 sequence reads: CASSATDSLNTEAFF. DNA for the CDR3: TGTGCCAGCAGCGCGACAGACAGCTTGAACACTGAAGCTTTCTTT.

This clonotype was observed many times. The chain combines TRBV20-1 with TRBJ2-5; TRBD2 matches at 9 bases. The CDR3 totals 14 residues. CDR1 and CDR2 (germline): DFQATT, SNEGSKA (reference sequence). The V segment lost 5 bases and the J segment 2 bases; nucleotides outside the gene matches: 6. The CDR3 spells CSAARGLAQETQYF. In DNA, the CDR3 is TGCAGTGCTGCTCGAGGACTAGCGCAAGAGACCCAGTACTTC.

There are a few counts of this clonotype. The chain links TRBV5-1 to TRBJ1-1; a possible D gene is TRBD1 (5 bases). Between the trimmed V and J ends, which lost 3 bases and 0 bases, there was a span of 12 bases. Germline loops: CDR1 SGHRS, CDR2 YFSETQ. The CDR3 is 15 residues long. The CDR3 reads CASSYLGALNTEAFF. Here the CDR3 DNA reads TGCGCCAGCAGCTACCTTGGGGCGCTGAACACTGAAGCTTTCTTT.

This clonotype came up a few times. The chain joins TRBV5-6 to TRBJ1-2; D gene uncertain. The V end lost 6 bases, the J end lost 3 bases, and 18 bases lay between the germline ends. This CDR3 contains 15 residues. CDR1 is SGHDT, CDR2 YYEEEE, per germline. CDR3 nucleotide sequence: TGTGCCAGCACCCCCTCGGAAGGAAACCACTATGGCTACACCTTC. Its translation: CASTPSEGNHYGYTF.

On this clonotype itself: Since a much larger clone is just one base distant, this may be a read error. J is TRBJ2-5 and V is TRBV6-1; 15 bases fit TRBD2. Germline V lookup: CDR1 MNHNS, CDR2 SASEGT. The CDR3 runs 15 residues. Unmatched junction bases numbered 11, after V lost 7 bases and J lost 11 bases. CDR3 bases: TGTGCCAGCACCCAGGGGTGGACTAGCGGGGGGGAGCAGTACTTC. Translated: CASTQGWTSGGEQYF.

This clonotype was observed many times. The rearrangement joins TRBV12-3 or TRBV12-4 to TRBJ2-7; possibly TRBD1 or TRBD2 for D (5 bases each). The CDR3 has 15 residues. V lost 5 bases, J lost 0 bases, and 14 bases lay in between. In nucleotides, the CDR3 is TGTGCCAGCAGTATACCCTCCGGGGCCTCCTACGAGCAGTACTTC. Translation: CASSIPSGASYEQYF.

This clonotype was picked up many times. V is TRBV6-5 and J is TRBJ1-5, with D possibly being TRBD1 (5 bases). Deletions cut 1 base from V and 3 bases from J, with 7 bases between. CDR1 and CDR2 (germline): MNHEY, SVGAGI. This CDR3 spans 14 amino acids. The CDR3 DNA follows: TGTGCCAGCAGTTACTTGGGGCTCAATCAGCCCCAGCATTTT. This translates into CASSYLGLNQPQHF.

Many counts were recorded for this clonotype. CDR3 residues: CSASGGPVEQYF. In nucleotides, the CDR3 is TGCAGTGCTAGCGGTGGACCGGTGGAGCAGTACTTC. The rearrangement links TRBV20-1 to TRBJ2-7, with unresolved D. The germline V gene encodes CDR1 DFQATT and CDR2 SNEGSKA (reference sequence). Trimming took 3 bases from V and 7 from J, leaving 13 bases between them. This CDR3 contains 12 residues.

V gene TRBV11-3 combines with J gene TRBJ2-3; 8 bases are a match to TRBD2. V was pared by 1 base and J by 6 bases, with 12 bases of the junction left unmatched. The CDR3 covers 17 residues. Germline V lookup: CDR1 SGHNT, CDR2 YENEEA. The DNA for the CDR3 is TGTGCCAGCAGCTTAGGGGTCGAGCGGGAGTGGCCGGATACGCAGTATTTT. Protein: CASSLGVEREWPDTQYF.

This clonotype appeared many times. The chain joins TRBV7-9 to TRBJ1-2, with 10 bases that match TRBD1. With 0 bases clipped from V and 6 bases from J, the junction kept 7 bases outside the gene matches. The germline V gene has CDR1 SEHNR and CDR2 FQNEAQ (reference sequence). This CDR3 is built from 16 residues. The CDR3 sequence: CASSLAWDRGGDGYTF. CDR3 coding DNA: TGTGCCAGCAGCTTAGCCTGGGACAGGGGAGGTGATGGCTACACCTTC.

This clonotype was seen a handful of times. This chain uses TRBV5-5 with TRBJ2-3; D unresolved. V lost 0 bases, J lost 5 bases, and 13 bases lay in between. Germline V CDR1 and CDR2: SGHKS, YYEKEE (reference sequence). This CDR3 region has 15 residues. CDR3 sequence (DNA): TGTGCCAGCAGCTTGGGTGCGCAATTCGGAGATACGCAGTATTTT. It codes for CASSLGAQFGDTQYF.

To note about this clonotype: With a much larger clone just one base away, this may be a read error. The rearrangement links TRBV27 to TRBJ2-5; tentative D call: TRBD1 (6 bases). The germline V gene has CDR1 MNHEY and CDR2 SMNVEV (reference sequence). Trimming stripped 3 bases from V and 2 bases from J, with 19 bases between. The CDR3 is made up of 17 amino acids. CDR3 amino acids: CASSFGGGWAPQETQYF. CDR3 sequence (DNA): TGTGCCAGCAGTTTCGGTGGGGGCTGGGCGCCTCAAGAGACCCAGTACTTC.

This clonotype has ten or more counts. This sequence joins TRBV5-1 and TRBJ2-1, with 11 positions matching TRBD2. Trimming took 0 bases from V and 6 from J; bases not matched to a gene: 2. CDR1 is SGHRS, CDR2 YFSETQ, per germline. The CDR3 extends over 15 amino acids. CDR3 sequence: CASSLGLAGRNEQFF. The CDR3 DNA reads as TGCGCCAGCAGCTTGGGACTAGCGGGACGCAATGAGCAGTTCTTC.

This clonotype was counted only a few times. In DNA form, the CDR3 reads TGTGCCAGCAGTTTCGAGATTTATTCACCCCTCCACTTT. Protein: CASSFEIYSPLHF. V is TRBV27 and J is TRBJ1-6; D gene ambiguous. V shed 3 bases and J shed 8 bases, with 8 bases lying between them. Germline CDR1 and CDR2: MNHEY and SMNVEV (reference sequence). The CDR3 sequence is 13 residues long.

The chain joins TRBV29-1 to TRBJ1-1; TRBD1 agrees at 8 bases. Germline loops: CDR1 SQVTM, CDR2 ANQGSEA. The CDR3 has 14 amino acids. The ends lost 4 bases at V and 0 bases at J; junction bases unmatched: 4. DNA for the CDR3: TGCAGCGTTGTGGCAGGGGGCATGAACACTGAAGCTTTCTTT. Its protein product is CSVVAGGMNTEAFF.

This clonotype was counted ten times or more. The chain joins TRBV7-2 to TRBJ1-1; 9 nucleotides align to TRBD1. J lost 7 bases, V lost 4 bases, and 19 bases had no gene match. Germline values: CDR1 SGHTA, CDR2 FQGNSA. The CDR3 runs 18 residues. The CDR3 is CASSSRLMTGGVVDEAFF. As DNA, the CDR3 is TGTGCCAGCAGCTCACGACTTATGACAGGGGGAGTTGTGGATGAAGCTTTCTTT.

The CDR3 sequence: CSARDLEGTGIPEKLFF. The CDR3 region has the DNA TGCAGTGCTAGAGATCTCGAGGGGACAGGGATTCCTGAAAAACTGTTTTTT. The chain is built from TRBV20-1 and TRBJ1-4, with 9 bases that match TRBD1. V dropped 0 bases and J dropped 7; count of bases not matched to a gene: 12. The CDR3 consists of 17 residues. Germline CDR1 DFQATT, CDR2 SNEGSKA (reference sequence).

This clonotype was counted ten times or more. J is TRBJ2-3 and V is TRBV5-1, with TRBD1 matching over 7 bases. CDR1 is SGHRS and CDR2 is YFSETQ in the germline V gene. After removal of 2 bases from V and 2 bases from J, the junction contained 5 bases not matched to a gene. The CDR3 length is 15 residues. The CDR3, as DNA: TGCGCCAGCAGCTTTAAGGGGGCGAACACAGATACGCAGTATTTT. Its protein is CASSFKGANTDTQYF. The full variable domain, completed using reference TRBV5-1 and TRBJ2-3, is KAGVTQTPRYLIKTRGQQVTLSCSPISGHRSVSWYQQTPGQGLQFLFEYFSETQRNKGNFPGRFSGRQFSNSRSEMNVSTLELGDSALYLCASSFKGANTDTQYFGPGTRLTVL.